The 7 T cell receptor beta chains below all came from one sample that was sequenced in a study of T-cell reconstitution after alpha-beta-depleted transplantation in children. A TCRbeta library incorporating unique molecular identifiers was prepared. TCRdb recomputed calls from the PCR reads with MiXCR, one row per CDR3 protein. The top ten hold less than 4% of the sample, which has 500,000 to 600,000 distinct CDR3 sequences, around 18% seen once. This sample comprised PBMCs from the stem cell graft donor, obtained from the stem cell graft. All receptors come from a human donor who donated a stem cell graft to a child with acute lymphoblastic leukemia.

The chain recombines TRBV2 with TRBJ1-1; perhaps TRBD1 as D (6 bases). V dropped 8 bases and J dropped 0 bases, with 13 bases sitting between them. The V gene's germline CDR1 is SNHLY and CDR2 FYNNEI. The CDR3 covers 14 residues. The CDR3 here is CASVDSNMNTEAFF. CDR3 DNA: TGTGCCAGCGTGGACAGCAATATGAACACTGAAGCTTTCTTT.

There are a few counts of this clonotype. The V and J genes are TRBV5-1 and TRBJ1-1, with no clear D. CDR3 length: 13 residues. The germline V gene encodes CDR1 SGHRS and CDR2 YFSETQ. Trimming removed 7 bases from V and 1 base from J, with 11 bases in between. CDR3 region: CASRPGRNTEAFF. In nucleotides, the CDR3 is TGCGCCAGCCGACCGGGAAGGAACACTGAAGCTTTCTTT.

This clonotype turned up a few times. V gene TRBV10-2 combines with J gene TRBJ2-3; D gene ambiguous. Trimming pared 2 bases from V and 2 bases from J, leaving 5 bases between. This CDR3 is 13 amino acids long. Germline assignment: CDR1 WSHSY and CDR2 SAAADI. CDR3 in amino acids: CASSEGFTDTQYF. CDR3 DNA: TGCGCCAGCAGTGAGGGGTTCACAGATACGCAGTATTTT.

There are many counts of this clonotype. The chain has TRBV29-1 and TRBJ2-4; maybe TRBD1 (6 bases). CDR1 SQVTM and CDR2 ANQGSEA come from the germline V gene. This CDR3 contains 14 residues. V lost 8 bases and J lost 2, with 16 bases in between. The CDR3 reads CSPSTWDTKNIQYF. The DNA of the CDR3 is TGCAGCCCCTCTACATGGGACACCAAAAACATTCAGTACTTC.

This clonotype was picked up a small number of times. The rearrangement joins TRBV7-9 to TRBJ2-7, with 9 bases that match TRBD1. The length of the CDR3 is 16 residues. Germline V gene data show CDR1 as SEHNR and CDR2 as FQNEAQ (reference sequence). V dropped 4 bases and J dropped 0; count of bases not matched to a gene: 7. The CDR3 sequence is CASSSTGTGYSYEQYF. The CDR3 DNA sequence: TGTGCCAGCAGCTCAACCGGGACAGGGTACTCCTACGAGCAGTACTTC.

The gene calls are TRBV5-8 and TRBJ2-5; 11 bases are shared with TRBD2. Germline CDR1 is SGHTS and CDR2 is YDEGEE. With 0 bases clipped from V and 5 bases from J, the junction kept 9 bases outside the gene matches. CDR3 length: 17 amino acids. CDR3 sequence: CASSLVLVIAGGETQYF. The CDR3 nucleotides read TGTGCCAGCAGCTTGGTTTTGGTGATAGCGGGAGGGGAGACCCAGTACTTC.

The sample holds a few counts of this clonotype. J is TRBJ2-3 and V is TRBV20-1; D is uncertain. Trimming left V 6 bases short and J 0 bases short, with 16 bases between. Germline lookup yields CDR1 DFQATT and CDR2 SNEGSKA (reference sequence). The CDR3 sequence is 15 residues long. CDR3 nucleotides: TGCAGTGCCACCCGCCCTGGCATTAGCACAGATACGCAGTATTTT. The encoded protein is CSATRPGISTDTQYF.